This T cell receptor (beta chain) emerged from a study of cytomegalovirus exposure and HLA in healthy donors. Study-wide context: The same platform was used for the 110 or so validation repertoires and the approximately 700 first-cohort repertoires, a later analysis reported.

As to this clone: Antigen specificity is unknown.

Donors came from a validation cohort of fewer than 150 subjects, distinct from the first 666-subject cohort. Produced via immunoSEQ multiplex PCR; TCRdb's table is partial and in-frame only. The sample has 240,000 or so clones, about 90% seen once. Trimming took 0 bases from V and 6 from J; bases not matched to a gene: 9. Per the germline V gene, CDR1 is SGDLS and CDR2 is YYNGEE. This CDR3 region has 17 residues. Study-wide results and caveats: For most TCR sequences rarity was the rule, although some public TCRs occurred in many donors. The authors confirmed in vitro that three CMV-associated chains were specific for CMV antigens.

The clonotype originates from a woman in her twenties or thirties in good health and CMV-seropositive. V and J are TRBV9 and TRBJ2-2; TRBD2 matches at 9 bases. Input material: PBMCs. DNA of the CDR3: TGTGCCAGCAGCGTAGCTAGCGGGGATCCTTTCCCCGGGGAGCTGTTTTTT. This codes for CASSVASGDPFPGELFF.